A single sample is the source of the 15 T cell receptor beta chains below, sequenced in a study of siplizumab effects on memory and regulatory T cells. The repertoire was sequenced with immunoSEQ multiplex PCR; TCRdb's copy has only in-frame clones and lacks some. Found here are 90,000 to 110,000 clones, 92% of them singletons; the top ten hold 0.65% to 0.9%. Source material: Tregs sorted from blood. Every receptor here comes from a human donor in good health.

The chain uses TRBV29-1 and TRBJ2-7; possibly TRBD2 for D (6 bases). The CDR3 spans 14 residues. V lost 4 bases, J lost 2 bases, and 15 bases lay in between. Germline values: CDR1 SQVTM, CDR2 ANQGSEA. For the CDR3, the DNA is TGCAGCGTTGTGTTGGCGGGGTACACCTACGAGCAGTACTTC. Translation gives CSVVLAGYTYEQYF.

V and J are TRBV5-4 and TRBJ1-2, with D maybe TRBD1 (5 bases). Trimming took 0 bases from V and 4 from J, leaving 10 bases between them. From germline, CDR1 is SGHNT and CDR2 YYREEE (reference sequence). This CDR3 has 14 residues. The CDR3: CASSLAQGFYGYTF. CDR3 coding DNA: TGTGCCAGCAGCTTGGCTCAGGGCTTCTATGGCTACACCTTC.

This clone was seen a few times. This chain joins TRBV9 and TRBJ1-2; no firm D call. The CDR3 is 14 residues long. CDR1 and CDR2 from the germline V gene are SGDLS and YYNGEE. With 0 bases removed from V and 2 bases from J, the gap between germline ends came to 8 bases. CDR3 sequence: CASSVALGNYGYTF. The CDR3 DNA follows: TGTGCCAGCAGCGTAGCCTTGGGCAACTATGGCTACACCTTC.

Only a few counts were recorded for this clone. The chain's CDR3 is CASSMLSQPQHF. The CDR3 DNA reads as TGTGCCAGTAGTATGCTGTCTCAGCCCCAGCATTTT. V is TRBV19 and J is TRBJ1-5; no reliable D call. This CDR3 spans 12 amino acids. Germline CDR1 reads LNHDA; CDR2 reads SQIVND (reference sequence). V was clipped by 3 bases and J by 6 bases, with 6 bases between them.

The V and J genes are TRBV6-1 and TRBJ2-2, with 7 nucleotides matching TRBD1. Looked up from germline, CDR1 is MNHNS and CDR2 is SASEGT. With 3 bases clipped from V and 6 bases from J, the junction kept 1 base outside the gene matches. This CDR3 spans 13 amino acids. This chain's CDR3 is CASSETGPGELFF. Here the CDR3 DNA reads TGTGCCAGCAGTGAGACAGGGCCCGGGGAGCTGTTTTTT.

The V and J genes are TRBV5-1 and TRBJ2-2; 7 bases line up with TRBD2. V lost 4 bases and J lost 3; bases outside the gene matches: 6. The CDR3 is made up of 15 amino acids. The germline V gene encodes CDR1 SGHRS and CDR2 YFSETQ. The CDR3 bases are TGCGCCAGCAGCGCCTGGACTAGTGACACCGGGGAGCTGTTTTTT. This encodes CASSAWTSDTGELFF.

The chain is built from TRBV2 and TRBJ1-5; D unclear. The V gene's germline CDR1 is SNHLY and CDR2 FYNNEI. CDR3 length: 10 residues. V was pared by 8 bases and J by 7 bases, with 6 bases between. The CDR3 DNA reads as TGTGCCAGCCCGAGGCAGCCCCAGCATTTT. Translated, it gives CASPRQPQHF.

The chain carries TRBV18 and TRBJ2-7, with a possible D match to TRBD2 (7 bases). Germline loops: CDR1 KGHSH, CDR2 LQKENI. The V and J ends lost 6 bases and 2 bases respectively, with 20 bases between them. The CDR3 has 16 amino acids. The CDR3 nucleotides are TGTGCCAGCTCTCCAATCTTGGGGGGGCGCACCTACGAGCAGTACTTC. Its protein product is CASSPILGGRTYEQYF.

The chain uses TRBV6-6 and TRBJ1-4; TRBD1 is a possible D gene (6 bases). The CDR3 is 14 residues long. Germline V gene data show CDR1 as MNHNY and CDR2 as SVGAGI (reference sequence). V was pared by 2 bases and J by 7 bases, with 11 bases between. The CDR3 is CASSYLAGVEKLFF. The CDR3 region has the DNA TGTGCCAGCAGTTACCTGGCAGGGGTTGAAAAACTGTTTTTT.

This chain uses TRBV10-3 with TRBJ2-7; 9 bases fit TRBD1. The junction had 2 bases not matched to a gene; V was cut back by 7 bases and J by 1 base. Germline V lookup: CDR1 ENHRY, CDR2 SYGVKD. This CDR3 comprises 13 residues. CDR3 residues: CAITGQGSYEQYF. DNA of the CDR3: TGTGCCATCACCGGACAGGGGTCCTACGAGCAGTACTTC.

The chain is built from TRBV5-1 and TRBJ2-2; tentative D call: TRBD1 (6 bases). CDR3 size: 16 residues. Per the germline V gene, CDR1 is SGHRS and CDR2 is YFSETQ. Trimming pared 2 bases from V and 3 bases from J, leaving 14 bases between. CDR3 protein: CASSLLGGRDTGELFF. The CDR3 DNA sequence: TGCGCCAGCAGCTTACTTGGGGGCAGGGACACCGGGGAGCTGTTTTTT. Looking up the rest from reference TRBV5-1 and TRBJ2-2 gives the full variable domain: KAGVTQTPRYLIKTRGQQVTLSCSPISGHRSVSWYQQTPGQGLQFLFEYFSETQRNKGNFPGRFSGRQFSNSRSEMNVSTLELGDSALYLCASSLLGGRDTGELFFGEGSRLTVL.

The V and J genes are TRBV2 and TRBJ1-2; TRBD1 might be the D (5 bases). CDR3 size: 14 residues. V was cut by 6 bases and J by 4 bases, with 15 bases left in between. The germline CDR1 and CDR2 sequences are SNHLY and FYNNEI. The CDR3 sequence is CASRRDQRTYGYTF. The DNA of the CDR3 is TGTGCCAGCAGAAGGGACCAGAGGACCTATGGCTACACCTTC.

This chain uses TRBV5-1 with TRBJ1-1, with D maybe TRBD1 (5 bases). Germline values: CDR1 SGHRS, CDR2 YFSETQ. Trimming removed 4 bases at V and 5 bases at J, with 9 bases between. CDR3 length: 12 residues. Here the CDR3 reads CASSPGGTEAFF. CDR3 nucleotides: TGCGCCAGCAGCCCGGGGGGGACTGAAGCTTTCTTT.

This rearrangement joins TRBV21-1 to TRBJ2-1; the table's D call TRBD2 went unverified against the DNA. TRBV21-1 is recorded as a pseudogene. This CDR3 has 16 amino acids. The CDR3: CASIRFLAGGGNEQFF. For the CDR3, the DNA is TGTGCCAGCATCCGGTTTCTAGCGGGGGGGGGCAATGAGCAGTTCTTC.

This sequence joins TRBV7-6 and TRBJ2-7; D gene ambiguous. V was shortened by 5 bases and J by 0 bases, with 5 bases between the two germline ends. This CDR3 region has 12 residues. Germline CDR1 and CDR2: SGHVS and FNYEAQ. The CDR3 bases are TGTGCCAGCAGCCAGACCTCCTACGAGCAGTACTTC. Its protein product is CASSQTSYEQYF.